There are a few counts of the clone carrying this T cell receptor beta chain. This entry is derived from a study of human T cells and chemical hapten exposure. As originally analysed: Samples held a median of approximately 96,000 TCRs, range about 20,000–690,600. TCRdb re-derived calls from the RACE reads in MiXCR, one entry per CDR3 protein. In this record, the V and J calls reflect TCRdb's handling and not the investigators' own analysis. Of about 190,000 distinct CDR3 sequences listed, under 30% are singletons. Specified time point: patch test 3, about 24 weeks after DPC sensitization. Treatment of the sample: therapeutic diphenylcyclopropenone sensitization with weekly scalp DPC. The CDR3 covers 18 residues. The germline gives CDR1 SEHNR, CDR2 FQNEAQ (reference sequence). Trimming stripped 2 bases from V and 0 bases from J, with 14 bases between.

The source was whole blood, collected in connection with sensitization to the hapten diphenylcyclopropenone (DPC). This chain uses TRBV7-9 with TRBJ2-6; either TRBD1 or TRBD2 may supply D (5 bases each). The sequence derives from a woman between 35 and 50 years old with alopecia areata. Some clones in this sample may be carry-over from other donors' samples. The CDR3 reads CASSLWDGMISGANVLTF. The CDR3 nucleotides read TGTGCCAGCAGCTTATGGGACGGTATGATCTCTGGGGCCAACGTCCTGACTTTC.